The text below deals with one T cell receptor beta chain. Its antigen is undetermined. This table comes from immunoSEQ multiplex PCR, and its TCRdb copy is limited to in-frame clones, with some not included. The sample has around 450,000 clones; 80% to 90% are singletons. The treatment: some 20 received Ad26.COV2.S at low or high dose, single or two shots; a few received placebo; per-sample allocation not given. Day 63 after the first injection of vaccine or placebo was the sampling time. The data originate from a study of Ad26.COV2.S vaccination and SARS-CoV-2 variants. Overall study: Donor had been placed in the Ad26.COV2.S arm of the COV1001 trial.

V was pared by 4 bases and J by 7 bases, with 23 bases between. Germline assignment: CDR1 LGHNA and CDR2 YNFKEQ. This CDR3 contains 17 residues. Study-wide results and limits: Greater spike-specific TCR breadth was seen in vaccine recipients than in placebo recipients. Responses of spike-specific T cells (both CD8+ and CD4+) reportedly showed substantial breadth after vaccination.

The sample here was peripheral blood, taken in a trial of Ad26.COV2.S vaccine versus placebo. The chain combines TRBV4-2 with TRBJ2-1; maybe TRBD2 (6 bases). The TCR sequence derives from a person between 18 and 59 years old who received the Ad26.COV2.S COVID-19 vaccine or a placebo. DNA of the CDR3: TGTGCCAGCAGCCCTTCATTTACTAGCAGTGTAGGGAATGAGCAGTTCTTC. Translation: CASSPSFTSSVGNEQFF.